These T cell receptor beta chains were read from a single sample in a study of cytomegalovirus exposure and HLA in healthy donors. Profiled with immunoSEQ multiplex PCR; TCRdb holds only in-frame clones, not every one. In the table there are approximately 71,000 clones, approximately 91% of which are singletons. The specimen sequenced was PBMCs. The receptor set was obtained from a man aged 18 to 29 in good health and CMV-seronegative. The CDR3 runs from the conserved cysteine through the conserved F or W. The D gene is left open where the match is weak. For some rows the clone size is stated as once, few or many, or as a class when expanded; others skip it.

D gene	V gene	J gene	clone size	CDR3 protein	CDR3 DNA
.	TRBV7-3	TRBJ2-6	.	CASSPVFGANVLTF	TGTGCCAGCAGCCCCGTCTTTGGGGCCAACGTCCTGACTTTC
.	TRBV30	TRBJ1-5	.	CAWSVRLVNQPQHF	TGTGCCTGGAGTGTTCGTCTAGTTAATCAGCCCCAGCATTTT
.	TRBV27	TRBJ2-3	.	CASSLKHLPPYTQYF	TGTGCCAGCAGTTTAAAACATTTACCGCCCTATACGCAGTATTTT
TRBD1	TRBV28	TRBJ2-1	many	CASSRTGLYNEQFF	TGTGCCAGCAGTAGGACAGGGTTATACAATGAGCAGTTCTTC
.	TRBV28	TRBJ2-7	.	CASRPTSYEQYF	TGTGCCAGCAGACCCACTAGCTACGAGCAGTACTTC
.	TRBV9	TRBJ1-1	.	CASSAGVTGEAFF	TGTGCCAGCAGCGCAGGGGTTACGGGTGAAGCTTTCTTT
TRBD1	TRBV7-6	TRBJ2-7	.	CASSHYVDRGLSYEQYF	TGTGCCAGCAGTCATTACGTGGACAGGGGGTTATCCTACGAGCAGTACTTC
.	TRBV28	TRBJ1-1	once	CASGAPEAFF	TGTGCCAGCGGGGCGCCGGAAGCTTTCTTT
.	TRBV30	TRBJ1-4	.	CAWSVHSNNEKLFF	TGTGCCTGGAGTGTTCACAGTAATAATGAAAAACTGTTTTTT
.	TRBV28	TRBJ1-5	.	CASRSPEINQPQHF	TGTGCCAGCAGGTCCCCCGAGATCAATCAGCCCCAGCATTTT
.	TRBV11-1	TRBJ2-1	.	CASSFRTGYNEQFF	TGTGCCAGCAGCTTCAGGACTGGATACAATGAGCAGTTCTTC
.	TRBV28	TRBJ2-1	.	CASSMDTLGDEQFF	TGTGCCAGCAGCATGGACACGCTGGGCGATGAGCAGTTCTTC
.	TRBV15	TRBJ1-5	.	CATSRDNHRDQPQHF	TGTGCCACCAGCAGAGATAACCACAGGGATCAGCCCCAGCATTTT
TRBD2	TRBV6-6	TRBJ2-3	.	CASRSGRGDSTDTQYF	TGTGCCAGCAGGAGCGGGAGGGGTGACTCCACAGATACGCAGTATTTT
.	TRBV25-1	TRBJ2-1	.	CASSGVAGSDEQFF	TGTGCCAGCAGTGGCGTGGCGGGGTCCGATGAGCAGTTCTTC
TRBD1	TRBV20-1	TRBJ2-7	.	CSATTGAEQYF	TGCAGTGCTACTACAGGGGCCGAGCAGTACTTC
.	TRBV30	TRBJ2-3	once	CAWSVELDTQYF	TGTGCCTGGAGTGTGGAGCTAGATACGCAGTATTTT
TRBD1	TRBV30	TRBJ2-7	.	CAWTTGSSYEQYF	TGTGCCTGGACGACAGGGAGCTCCTACGAGCAGTACTTC
.	TRBV6-4	TRBJ1-2	.	CASSDPTQQGDVDYGYTF	TGTGCCAGCAGTGACCCGACCCAACAGGGAGACGTGGACTATGGCTACACCTTC
.	TRBV5-5	TRBJ2-3	.	CASSFQGGTDTQYF	TGTGCCAGCAGCTTTCAGGGGGGTACAGATACGCAGTATTTT
TRBD1	TRBV4-3	TRBJ2-7	.	CASSQGTGVYEQYF	TGCGCCAGCAGCCAAGGGACAGGGGTCTACGAGCAGTACTTC
.	TRBV18	TRBJ2-6	.	CASSPSPGAGANVLTF	TGTGCCAGCTCACCATCCCCCGGGGCTGGGGCCAACGTCCTGACTTTC
TRBD2	TRBV6-5	TRBJ2-1	.	CASSYAATSVRGQFF	TGTGCCAGCAGTTACGCCGCTACTAGCGTACGAGGGCAGTTCTTC
TRBD1	TRBV28	TRBJ1-2	.	CASSRSGGFGYTF	TGTGCCAGCTCGCGTTCAGGGGGCTTTGGCTACACCTTC
.	TRBV5-4	TRBJ2-2	.	CASSSPSENTGELFF	TGTGCCAGCAGCTCCCCTAGCGAAAACACCGGGGAGCTGTTTTTT